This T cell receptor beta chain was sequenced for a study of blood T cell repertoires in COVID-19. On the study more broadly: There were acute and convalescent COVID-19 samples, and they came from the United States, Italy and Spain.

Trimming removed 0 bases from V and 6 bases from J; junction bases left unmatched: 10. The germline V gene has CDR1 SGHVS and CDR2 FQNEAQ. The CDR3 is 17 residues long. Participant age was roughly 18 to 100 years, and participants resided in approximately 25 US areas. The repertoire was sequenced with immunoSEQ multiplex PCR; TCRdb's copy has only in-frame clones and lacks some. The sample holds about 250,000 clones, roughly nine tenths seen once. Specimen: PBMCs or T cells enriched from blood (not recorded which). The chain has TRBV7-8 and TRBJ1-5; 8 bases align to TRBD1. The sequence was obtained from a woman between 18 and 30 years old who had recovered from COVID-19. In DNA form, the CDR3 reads TGTGCCAGCAGCTTAGCCCCCAGGGGGCCTCCCAGTCAGCCCCAGCATTTT. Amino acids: CASSLAPRGPPSQPQHF. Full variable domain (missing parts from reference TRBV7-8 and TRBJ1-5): GAGVSQSPRYKVAKRGQDVALRCDPISGHVSLFWYQQALGQGPEFLTYFQNEAQLDKSGLPSDRFFAERPEGSVSTLKIQRTQQEDSAVYLCASSLAPRGPPSQPQHFGDGTRLSIL.